What follows is one T cell receptor beta chain and its context. Its antigen is unidentified. Both 60 Vbeta primers and 13 Jbeta primers went into the PCR. Method: immunoSEQ multiplex PCR; TCRdb's copy keeps in-frame clones and lacks some. In the table there are around 100,000 clones, over 60% of which are singletons. Healthy bone marrow donors made up the donors. These data are taken from a study of cytomegalovirus exposure and HLA in healthy donors. About the research overall: Of roughly 360 genotyped donors, around 86% grouped in the Caucasian-associated ancestry cluster.

Trimming took off 3 bases at V and 5 bases at J, with 7 bases between the two ends. This CDR3 is built from 12 residues. Germline assignment: CDR1 KGHSH and CDR2 LQKENI. Study observations and caveats: Available immune exposure information covered CMV serostatus only. A few V segments could not be told apart, such as TRBV6-2 and TRBV6-3, and were left out.

What was sequenced was PBMCs. This TCR derives from a female donor in good health and CMV-seropositive. This sequence joins TRBV18 and TRBJ2-5, with a tentative D call TRBD1 (5 bases). The CDR3 loop is CASSPNRETQYF. CDR3 nucleotides: TGTGCCAGCTCACCTAACAGGGAGACCCAGTACTTC.